The clone carrying this TCR beta chain was observed once. The antigen remains undetermined. One entry per CDR3 protein, called by TCRdb with MiXCR from the 5' RACE reads. This table holds around 320,000 distinct CDR3 sequences, 25% to 30% found once. The CDR3 loop spans 15 amino acids. V dropped 1 base and J dropped 4; count of bases not matched to a gene: 6. Germline values: CDR1 SGHKS, CDR2 YYEKEE (reference sequence). This entry belongs to a study of T-cell memory formation after mild COVID-19. About the study: For the most part, TCR clusters were specific to one donor. General study findings and limits: Certain responding clones were present in pre-infection memory, suggesting participation of cross-reactive memory. CM and EM subsets held most contracting CD4+ clones; EMRA held CD8+ ones.

The chain uses TRBV5-5 and TRBJ2-7; the match to TRBD2 covers 9 bases. The receptor's source is an adult woman who had mild COVID-19 (a few samples of this study predate the infection). Cell type and time point are not known. What was sequenced was PBMCs or a T cell subset sorted from them (not recorded which). Here the CDR3 DNA reads TGTGCCAGCAGCTTGTTTAGCGGGAGTCCGTACGAGCAGTACTTC. Translating gives CASSLFSGSPYEQYF.